This TCR beta chain was recorded in a study of blood T cell repertoires in COVID-19. Across the whole study: COVID-19 samples collected from the United States, Italy and Spain covered acute and convalescent phases.

Assay used: immunoSEQ multiplex PCR; TCRdb lists only in-frame clones, some missing. This table has roughly 120,000 clones, 74% appearing once. CDR3 length: 15 amino acids. CDR1 and CDR2 (germline): SQVTM, ANQGSEA. V shed 1 base and J 3 bases; nucleotides not matched to a gene: 7. This chain uses TRBV29-1 with TRBJ2-7, with 9 bases fitting TRBD1. The sample taken for sequencing was peripheral blood. This receptor was taken from a man of 80 years or more with COVID-19, enrolled during active disease. CDR3 sequence reads: CSVEGGTGYYYEQYF. The CDR3 DNA follows: TGCAGCGTTGAAGGGGGGACAGGGTACTACTACGAGCAGTACTTC.